This T cell receptor (beta chain) was recovered during a study of PD-1 blockade in classical Hodgkin lymphoma (dated by TCRdb to 2020 to 2021). Regarding the complete study: Nivolumab dosing was 3 mg/kg intravenously every 2 weeks, continuing until either disease progression or unacceptable toxicity. The study used TCR beta sequencing and CyTOF to define a peripheral blood immune signature of response to PD-1 blockade in classical Hodgkin lymphoma. The full study reports these points: CD4+ but not CD8+ TCR diversity rose significantly by C4D1 (p=0.0027 vs p=0.16), most apparent in complete responders (p=0.02). Baseline TCR diversity was reported to be lower in newly diagnosed patients than in healthy donors and to be lower still in relapsed/refractory patients. The study was limited to a single clinical trial cohort, and causes of repertoire differences, possibly disease activity or prior therapy, remained undefined. Lower diversity was observed in patients in whom nivolumab was started less than 1 year after ASCT, and these patients were excluded from later analyses so that confounding by immune reconstitution would be avoided. Baseline diversity similar to that of newly diagnosed patients was observed in trial patients achieving complete response, whereas significantly lower diversity was observed in partial responders and progressors.

V loses 6 bases, J loses 1 base, and the germline ends lie 13 bases apart. CDR1 is given as LNHDA and CDR2 as SQIVND, both from the germline V gene (reference sequence). The cysteine opens and the phenylalanine closes a CDR3 of 15 amino acids. The sequence is cut down to CDR3 DNA, 45 bases in frame from base 1. Details on this clone: Its specific antigen is unknown. No qualities accompany the bases; no much larger clone lies one base away.

Sample time point, as interpreted from the label and publication: cycle 1 day 1 (C1D1), immediately before nivolumab initiation. Every trial patient had relapsed after autologous stem cell transplantation, and cohorts A, B and C differed in prior brentuximab vedotin exposure. The trial cohort comprised about 60 patients with relapsed/refractory classical Hodgkin lymphoma whose best overall responses were complete response, partial response or progressive disease. Single-agent nivolumab was administered to trial patients in the multi-cohort phase II CheckMate 205 trial. An independent review committee assessed best overall response by applying the 2007 International Working Group response criteria. Trial PBMCs were obtained immediately prior to nivolumab initiation (C1D1) and on therapy at cycle 2 day 1 and cycle 4 day 1. Peripheral blood was collected in 8 mL Vacutainer Cell Preparation Tubes, from which PBMCs were isolated by centrifugation and then cryopreserved.

Genomic DNA was extracted with the Qiagen DNeasy kit from unsorted PBMCs and from negatively selected CD4+ and CD8+ fractions. Amplification of TCR beta CDR3 regions was done by immunoSEQ multiplex PCR with primers that anneal to V and J segments. A synthetic immune receptor repertoire was used to minimize amplification bias, and any remaining bias was removed computationally after sequencing. In the original analysis: Repertoire diversity was quantified as the Shannon entropy index using custom Python scripts. Unsorted, CD4+ and CD8+ repertoires were analyzed separately, except for combined analyses in which CD4+ and CD8+ sequences were merged in silico. A clone counted as expanded when the clone's frequency after treatment rose at least 2-fold relative to C1D1, and clones undetected at baseline were given a pseudocount of 0.5. Clones with 0 or 1 copy at C1D1 were classified as singleton clones, and clones with 2 or more copies were classified as non-singleton clones. Clones expanded in unsorted samples were assigned a CD4+, CD8+ or unknown annotation through matching of protein sequences in sorted samples from the same patient. Wilcoxon tests on paired samples were used to test changes in diversity from C1D1 to C4D1. Sourced from immuneACCESS, this table was stored by TCRdb with only in-frame sequences that have V and J called. A share of the clones is absent; for the studies checked, an unresolved V gene accounts for under half, and the remainder has no known explanation. V, J and clone size are those of that table, while D and trimming were read from the DNA. A total of tens of thousands of clones appear in this sample, roughly 90% of them only once. The ten largest clones represent roughly 9.7% of the sample.

Recombination joined TRBV19 with TRBJ1-5, and TRBD1 may be the D gene, going by 5 matching bases. The TCR originated in a human donor with classical Hodgkin lymphoma. Specimen: peripheral blood mononuclear cells (PBMCs), collected at baseline. The sequenced DNA: TGTGCCAGTAGCGGGCGGGCAGGGAGCAATCAGCCCCAGCATTTT. Its product reads: CASSGRAGSNQPQHF. The full variable domain, with segments outside the CDR3 supplied by the reference TRBV19 and TRBJ1-5 proteins, appears as DGGITQSPKYLFRKEGQNVTLSCEQNLNHDAMYWYRQDPGQGLRLIYYSQIVNDFQKGDIAEGYSVSREKKESFPLTVTSAQKNPTAFYLCASSGRAGSNQPQHFGDGTRLSIL.